What follows are 4 T cell receptor beta chains derived from one specimen sequenced in a study of PD-1 blockade in mismatch repair-deficient tumors. Their cognate antigens are unknown. The method was immunoSEQ multiplex PCR; TCRdb's version includes in-frame clones alone and lacks a portion of them. Of about 14,000 clones in the sample, approximately 80% are singletons; the top ten hold more than 20%. Sample time point: approximately nine-day in vitro stimulation with candidate neoantigen peptide 4. Sequencing was performed on cells cultured in vitro, taken from a patient treated with pembrolizumab. Receptors were obtained from an adult with mismatch repair-deficient cancer.

This rearrangement joins TRBV5-6 to TRBJ2-3; TRBD2 matches 8 bases. Germline V gene data show CDR1 as SGHDT and CDR2 as YYEEEE. This CDR3 region has 15 residues. Trimming at V came to 3 bases and at J to 3 bases, leaving 6 bases not matched to a gene. The DNA for the CDR3 is TGTGCCAGCAGCTACGGGAGGGCCCTTACAGATACGCAGTATTTT. Encoded protein: CASSYGRALTDTQYF.

This chain connects TRBV4-2 to TRBJ2-5; 10 nucleotides match TRBD2. This CDR3 has 16 residues. Germline CDR1 and CDR2: LGHNA and YNFKEQ. The V segment lost 1 base and the J segment 2 bases; nucleotides outside the gene matches: 4. CDR3: CASSQGGTSEQETQYF. CDR3 DNA: TGTGCCAGCAGCCAAGGTGGGACTAGCGAACAAGAGACCCAGTACTTC.

This clone was seen once. V usage is TRBV28 and J usage is TRBJ1-2; 9 bases line up with TRBD1. Trimming cost V 6 bases and J 7 bases; bases outside gene matches: 9. The germline CDR1 and CDR2 sequences are MDHEN and SYDVKM. The CDR3 is made up of 14 amino acids. This chain's CDR3 is CASRTGQGVSGYTF. The CDR3 nucleotides are TGTGCCAGCAGAACGGGACAGGGTGTGAGTGGCTACACCTTC.

V and J are TRBV12-5 and TRBJ2-3, with D maybe TRBD1 (6 bases). Germline V gene lookup returns CDR1 LGHNT and CDR2 FRNRAP. The CDR3 is 13 residues long. V was shortened by 3 bases and J by 3 bases, with 7 bases between the two germline ends. The CDR3 here is CASGLQGTDTQYF. For the CDR3, the DNA is TGTGCTAGTGGTTTACAGGGAACAGATACGCAGTATTTT.